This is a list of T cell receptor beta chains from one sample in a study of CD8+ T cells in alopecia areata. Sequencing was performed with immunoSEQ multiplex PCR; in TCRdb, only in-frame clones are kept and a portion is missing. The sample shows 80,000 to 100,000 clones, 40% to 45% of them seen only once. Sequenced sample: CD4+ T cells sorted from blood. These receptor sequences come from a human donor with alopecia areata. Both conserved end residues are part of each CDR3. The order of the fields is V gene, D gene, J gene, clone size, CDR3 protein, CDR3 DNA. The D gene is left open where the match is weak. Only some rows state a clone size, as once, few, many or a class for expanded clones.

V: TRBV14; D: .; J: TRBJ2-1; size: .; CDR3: CASSQDWPYNEQFF; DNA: TGTGCCAGCAGCCAAGATTGGCCTTACAATGAGCAGTTCTTC
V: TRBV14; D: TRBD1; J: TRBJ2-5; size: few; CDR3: CASSLTLTGGETQYF; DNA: TGTGCCAGCAGCCTTACCTTGACAGGGGGAGAGACCCAGTACTTC
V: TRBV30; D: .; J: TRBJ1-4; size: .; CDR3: CAWTDGFFEKLFF; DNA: TGTGCCTGGACCGACGGATTTTTCGAAAAACTGTTTTTT
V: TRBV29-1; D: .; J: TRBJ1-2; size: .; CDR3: CSVEQSSYGYTF; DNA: TGCAGCGTTGAACAGTCTAGCTATGGCTACACCTTC
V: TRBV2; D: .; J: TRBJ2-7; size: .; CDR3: CASRSSTYEQYF; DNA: TGTGCCAGCAGGTCCAGCACCTACGAGCAGTACTTC
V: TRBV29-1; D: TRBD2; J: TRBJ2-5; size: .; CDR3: CSAAGTREETQYF; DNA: TGCAGCGCTGCGGGGACTAGAGAAGAGACCCAGTACTTC
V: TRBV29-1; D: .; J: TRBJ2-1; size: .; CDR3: CGGQGGNEQFF; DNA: TGCGGCGGACAGGGAGGGAATGAGCAGTTCTTC
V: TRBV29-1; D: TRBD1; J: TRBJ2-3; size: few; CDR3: CSAEQGAGTDTQYF; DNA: TGCAGCGCAGAACAGGGGGCTGGCACAGATACGCAGTATTTT
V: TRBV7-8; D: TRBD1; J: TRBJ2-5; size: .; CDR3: CASSLHRGPLQETQYF; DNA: TGTGCCAGCAGCTTACACAGGGGGCCATTACAAGAGACCCAGTACTTC
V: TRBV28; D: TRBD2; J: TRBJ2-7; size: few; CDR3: CASSFLASGTPHEQYF; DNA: TGTGCCAGCAGTTTCCTTGCTAGCGGGACACCCCACGAGCAGTACTTC
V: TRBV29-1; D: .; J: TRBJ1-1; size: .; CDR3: CSALVWGMNTEAFF; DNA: TGCAGCGCCCTGGTGTGGGGAATGAACACTGAAGCTTTCTTT
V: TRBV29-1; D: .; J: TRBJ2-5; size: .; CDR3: CSVVRGGETQYF; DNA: TGCAGCGTTGTAAGGGGAGGAGAGACCCAGTACTTC
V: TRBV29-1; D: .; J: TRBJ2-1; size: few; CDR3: CSVGRIGNEQFF; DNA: TGCAGCGTTGGTAGGATAGGCAATGAGCAGTTCTTC
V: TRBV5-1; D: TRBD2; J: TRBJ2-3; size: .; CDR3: CASSLSLAGNSDTQYF; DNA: TGCGCCAGCAGCTTATCACTAGCGGGAAACTCAGATACGCAGTATTTT
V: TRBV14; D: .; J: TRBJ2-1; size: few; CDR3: CASSQDSGYNEQFF; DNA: TGTGCCAGCAGCCAAGATTCGGGATACAATGAGCAGTTCTTC
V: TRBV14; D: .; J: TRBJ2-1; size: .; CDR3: CASSRLNPGRMGNEQFF; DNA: TGTGCCAGCAGCCGATTAAACCCCGGACGGATGGGGAATGAGCAGTTCTTC
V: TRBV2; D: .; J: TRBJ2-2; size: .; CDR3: CASSELGRSGSGELFF; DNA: TGTGCCAGCAGTGAACTGGGGCGGTCCGGTTCCGGGGAGCTGTTTTTT
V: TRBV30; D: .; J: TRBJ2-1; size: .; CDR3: CAWSTGQNNEQFF; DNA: TGTGCCTGGAGTACCGGACAAAACAATGAGCAGTTCTTC
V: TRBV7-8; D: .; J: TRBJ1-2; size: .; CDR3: CASSPLEGYTF; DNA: TGTGCCAGCAGTCCCCTAGAAGGCTACACCTTC
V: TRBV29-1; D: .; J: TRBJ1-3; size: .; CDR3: CSVSPVLSGNTIYF; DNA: TGCAGCGTATCTCCAGTCCTCTCTGGAAACACCATATATTTT
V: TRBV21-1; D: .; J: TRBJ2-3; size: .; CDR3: CASSILRDRGGDTQYF; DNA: TGTGCCAGCAGCATACTCCGGGACAGGGGTGGAGATACGCAGTATTTT
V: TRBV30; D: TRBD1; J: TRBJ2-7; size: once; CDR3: CAWDRDRGYEQYF; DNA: TGTGCCTGGGACCGGGACAGGGGCTACGAGCAGTACTTC
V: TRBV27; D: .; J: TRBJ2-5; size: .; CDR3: CASSSAGVWETQYF; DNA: TGTGCCAGCAGTTCAGCAGGAGTCTGGGAGACCCAGTACTTC
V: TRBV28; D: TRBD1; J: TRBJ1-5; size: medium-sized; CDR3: CASRTTGGLRQPQHF; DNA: TGTGCCAGCAGAACCACAGGGGGCCTCAGGCAGCCCCAGCATTTT
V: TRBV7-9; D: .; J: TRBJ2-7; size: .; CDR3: CASGQGPHEQYF; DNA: TGTGCCAGCGGGCAGGGGCCCCACGAGCAGTACTTC
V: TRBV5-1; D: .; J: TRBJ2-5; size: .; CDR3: CASNMGHVEETQYF; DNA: TGCGCCAGCAATATGGGTCACGTTGAAGAGACCCAGTACTTC
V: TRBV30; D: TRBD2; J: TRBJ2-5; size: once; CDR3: CAWSPGLALETQYF; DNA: TGTGCCTGGAGCCCGGGACTAGCGTTGGAGACCCAGTACTTC
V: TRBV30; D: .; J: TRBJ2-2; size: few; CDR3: CAWSVGHPTGELFF; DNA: TGTGCCTGGAGTGTGGGACACCCCACCGGGGAGCTGTTTTTT
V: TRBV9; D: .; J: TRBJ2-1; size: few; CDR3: CASSVEWIGLSEQFF; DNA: TGTGCCAGCAGCGTAGAGTGGATTGGGCTCTCGGAGCAGTTCTTC
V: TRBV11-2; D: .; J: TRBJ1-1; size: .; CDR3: CASSLQANTEAFF; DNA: TGTGCCAGCAGCTTACAGGCAAACACTGAAGCTTTCTTT
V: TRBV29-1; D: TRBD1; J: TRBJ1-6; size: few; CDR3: CSVEGQGNSPLHF; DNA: TGCAGCGTAGAGGGACAGGGTAATTCACCCCTCCACTTT
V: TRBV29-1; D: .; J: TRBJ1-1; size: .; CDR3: CSAGNTEAFF; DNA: TGCAGCGCAGGGAACACTGAAGCTTTCTTT
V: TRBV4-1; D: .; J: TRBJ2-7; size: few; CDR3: CASSPGTPYEQYF; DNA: TGCGCCAGCAGCCCCGGGACACCCTACGAGCAGTACTTC
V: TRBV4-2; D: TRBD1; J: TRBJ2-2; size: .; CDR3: CASSQDRLTGHTGELFF; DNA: TGTGCCAGCAGCCAAGATCGGCTGACAGGGCACACCGGGGAGCTGTTTTTT
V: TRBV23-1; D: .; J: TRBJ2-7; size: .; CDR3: CASRSGRWYPYEQYF; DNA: TGCGCCAGCAGGTCAGGACGGTGGTACCCCTACGAGCAGTACTTC
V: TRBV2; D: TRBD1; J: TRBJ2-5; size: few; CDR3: CASGTGDWKTQYF; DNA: TGTGCCAGCGGGACAGGCGATTGGAAGACCCAGTACTTC
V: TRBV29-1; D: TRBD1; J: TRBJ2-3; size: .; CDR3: CSVVGKTGRTDTQYF; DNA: TGCAGCGTTGTTGGGAAGACAGGGCGGACAGATACGCAGTATTTT
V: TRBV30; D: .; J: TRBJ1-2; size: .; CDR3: CAWSVKRKGNYGYTF; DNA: TGTGCCTGGAGTGTAAAGAGGAAGGGGAACTATGGCTACACCTTC
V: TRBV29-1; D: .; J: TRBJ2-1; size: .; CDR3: CSAGEARLGAANEQFF; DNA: TGCAGCGCGGGGGAGGCCAGATTGGGGGCCGCGAATGAGCAGTTCTTC
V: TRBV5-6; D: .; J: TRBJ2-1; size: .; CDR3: CASSLGASPIPYNEQFF; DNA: TGTGCCAGCAGCTTGGGGGCTAGCCCAATTCCCTACAATGAGCAGTTCTTC
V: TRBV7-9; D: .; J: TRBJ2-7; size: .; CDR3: CASSPTRGYEQYF; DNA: TGTGCCAGCAGCCCAACGAGGGGCTACGAGCAGTACTTC
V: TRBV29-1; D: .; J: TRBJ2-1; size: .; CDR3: CSDLRAGLYNEQFF; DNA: TGCAGCGACCTCCGGGCGGGGCTTTACAATGAGCAGTTCTTC
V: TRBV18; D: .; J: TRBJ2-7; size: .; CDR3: CASSPPVASYEQYF; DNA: TGTGCCAGCTCACCACCGGTCGCTTCCTACGAGCAGTACTTC
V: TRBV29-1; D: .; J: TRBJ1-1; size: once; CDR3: CSVGEGGLTEAFF; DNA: TGCAGCGTTGGGGAGGGAGGTCTAACTGAAGCTTTCTTT